Included here is one TCR beta chain sequence, with context. Its matching antigen is unknown. This specimen comes from a study of T cells in tuberculosis. At the level of the study: Blood was taken before or within 7 days of anti-tuberculosis therapy. Study-wide points: Active tuberculosis TCR-alpha repertoires lay closer to GMM-specific TCRs than IGRA-negative controls, suggesting clonal expansion.

The time point is: new active TB diagnosis, blood taken before or within 7 days of starting treatment. Each clinical donor contributed on average about 96,000 T cells from unsorted cryopreserved PBMC. The repertoire was sequenced with immunoSEQ multiplex PCR; TCRdb's copy has only in-frame clones and lacks some. There are tens of thousands of clones in the sample; around 96% occur only once, and over 1.1% lies in the top ten. The sequence was obtained from an adult with tuberculosis. The sequences come from PBMCs, collected at tuberculosis diagnosis.

In DNA, the CDR3 is TGTGCCAGCAGCTTAGCGGGAGTCCGCGAGCAGTACTTC. It codes for CASSLAGVREQYF. The genes are TRBV11-2 and TRBJ2-7; D is perhaps TRBD2 (6 bases). The CDR3 contains 13 residues. V lost 1 base and J lost 6, with 10 bases in between. Per germline, CDR1 SGHAT and CDR2 FQNNGV.